These T cell receptor beta chains were read from a single sample in a study of T cells in localized non-small cell lung cancer. Method: immunoSEQ multiplex PCR; TCRdb's copy keeps in-frame clones and lacks some. This repertoire shows over 1,500 clones, 15% to 20% found once; its top ten account for around a fifth. The sequencing here drew on normal lung tissue next to the tumor, taken before any cancer treatment. These receptors came from a woman aged 40-69 years with stage I lung adenocarcinoma. Both conserved end residues are part of each CDR3. A D gene is named only where the DNA matches it firmly.

cdr3_aa | v_call | d_call
CASSLGTGGPEAFF | TRBV11-3 | NA
CASSLLQTWVDGYTF | TRBV18 | NA
CASRGGQGGNQPQHF | TRBV19 | TRBD1
CASSRTSGGTYNEQFF | TRBV1 | NA
CASSSSTEGTPGELFF | TRBV9 | NA
CASSEWDSPYEQYF | TRBV9 | TRBD1
CASAGNFEQYF | TRBV6-7 | NA
CSVEGTVNNEQFF | TRBV29-1 | NA
CASRSGRSGNTIYF | TRBV6-8 | NA
CASSYSDSGNTIYF | TRBV6-8 | NA
CASSYQGDEQFF | TRBV6-8 | NA
CASSPGRGRRTNEKLFF | TRBV11-3 | NA
CASSLRRGGGETQYF | TRBV11-3 | TRBD2
CASSSRSGTGASDPSYEQYF | TRBV2 | TRBD1
CASSVAPGLETQYF | TRBV9 | NA
CASSLTKILGGELFF | TRBV11-3 | NA
CVSRDRAYEQYF | TRBV6-8 | TRBD1
CASSFKRNTGELFF | TRBV11-3 | NA